This passage covers 5 T cell receptor beta chains from one sample sequenced in a study of T-cell memory formation after mild COVID-19 (dated by TCRdb to 2020 to 2023). Library construction relied on 5' RACE. Sequencing used an Illumina NovaSeq 6000. TCRdb reran the public reads through fastp at Q25 and MiXCR, keeping productive beta chains. CDR3 protein sequences are deduplicated, and each keeps its most common genes and DNA. Across this sample there are about 84,000 distinct CDR3 sequences, with about 15% seen only once. The ten most abundant clones make up roughly a third of the sample. Specimen: PBMCs or a T cell subset sorted from them (not recorded which). Receptors were obtained from an adult woman who had mild COVID-19 (a few samples of this study predate the infection). The sample titles of this study are shuffled in the database, so cell type and time point are left out; the donor was told from shared clones.

The V gene is TRBV20-1, the J gene TRBJ2-1; 10 nucleotides line up with TRBD2. The CDR3 extends over 15 amino acids. The junction had 9 bases not matched to a gene; V was cut back by 1 base and J by 9 bases. Germline V gives CDR1 DFQATT, CDR2 SNEGSKA (reference sequence). In nucleotides, the CDR3 is TGCAGTGCTAGAGCCTTAGCGGGAGGTACTGCTGAGCAGTTCTTC. Translating it yields CSARALAGGTAEQFF.

This clonotype appeared once. The gene calls are TRBV12-3 or TRBV12-4 and TRBJ2-2; D remains ambiguous. Trimming removed 5 bases from V and 6 bases from J, with 4 bases in between. The CDR3 length is 11 residues. The CDR3 loop reads CASSIAGELFF. The CDR3 DNA is TGTGCCAGCAGTATTGCCGGGGAGCTGTTTTTT.

In this sample, this clonotype turned up a few times. The chain combines TRBV20-1 with TRBJ2-3; D may be TRBD2 (5 bases). Trimming left V 6 bases short and J 1 base short, with 23 bases between. The CDR3 loop spans 17 amino acids. CDR1 and CDR2 from the germline V gene are DFQATT and SNEGSKA (reference sequence). The CDR3 DNA reads as TGCAGTGCCACTCCGCGGACTCACCCTGAGGGCACAGATACGCAGTATTTT. Its protein is CSATPRTHPEGTDTQYF.

This clonotype was counted at least ten times. The chain is built from TRBV4-3 and TRBJ2-7; 8 bases match TRBD1. V was clipped by 3 bases and J by 1 base; unmatched bases: 8. CDR1 is LGHNA and CDR2 is YSLEER in the germline V gene. The CDR3 spans 16 residues. The CDR3, as DNA: TGCGCCAGCAGCCACTCTGCGACAGGGGAGTCCTACGAGCAGTACTTC. Its protein product is CASSHSATGESYEQYF.

This clonotype occurred a few times. The V call is TRBV7-9, the J call TRBJ2-7; 12 bases are a match to TRBD2. This CDR3 is built from 15 residues. The ends lost 4 bases at V and 4 bases at J; junction bases unmatched: 5. Germline V gives CDR1 SEHNR, CDR2 FQNEAQ (reference sequence). CDR3 coding DNA: TGTGCCAGCAGCTCCACCGGGACTAGCGGGTACGAGCAGTACTTC. Its translation: CASSSTGTSGYEQYF.